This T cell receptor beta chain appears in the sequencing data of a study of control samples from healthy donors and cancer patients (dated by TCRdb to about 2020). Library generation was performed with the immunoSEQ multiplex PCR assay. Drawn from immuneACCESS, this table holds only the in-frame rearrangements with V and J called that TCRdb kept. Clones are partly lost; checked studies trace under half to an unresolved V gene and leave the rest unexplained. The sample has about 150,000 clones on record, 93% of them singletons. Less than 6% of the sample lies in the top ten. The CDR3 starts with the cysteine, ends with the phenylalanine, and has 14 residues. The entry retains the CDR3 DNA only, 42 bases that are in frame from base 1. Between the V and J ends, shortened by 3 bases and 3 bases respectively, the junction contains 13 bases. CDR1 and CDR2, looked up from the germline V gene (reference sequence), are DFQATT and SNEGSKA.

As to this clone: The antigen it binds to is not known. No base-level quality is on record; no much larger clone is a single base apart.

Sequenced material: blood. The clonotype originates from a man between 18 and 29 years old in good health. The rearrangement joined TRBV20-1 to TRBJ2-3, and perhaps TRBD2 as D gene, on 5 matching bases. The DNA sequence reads TGCAGTGCTAGTTTTTACCCGGGGACAGATACGCAGTATTTT. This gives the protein CSASFYPGTDTQYF.